This T cell receptor beta chain was recorded in a study of T cell changes during pregnancy in multiple sclerosis. The CDR3 loop spans 14 amino acids. Germline values: CDR1 LNHDA, CDR2 SQIVND (reference sequence). The V and J ends lost 7 bases and 4 bases, in that order; junction bases with no gene match: 8. This table comes from immunoSEQ multiplex PCR, and its TCRdb copy is limited to in-frame clones, with some not included. The profile shows about 60,000 clones, roughly 93% of them singletons. This clone has only one observation. This chain joins TRBV19 and TRBJ2-7; 9 bases agree with TRBD1. Material: peripheral blood, obtained after pregnancy. The receptor comes from a female donor with multiple sclerosis, enrolled in a pregnancy study. The CDR3 here is CASTPTGGGYEQYF. DNA for the CDR3: TGTGCCAGTACTCCGACAGGGGGTGGATACGAGCAGTACTTC.